This T cell receptor beta chain was sequenced in a study of T cell changes during pregnancy in multiple sclerosis. This CDR3 contains 15 residues. CDR1 is SGHTA and CDR2 is FQGNSA in the germline V gene. The ends were cut back, 0 bases at V and 3 bases at J, with 9 bases in the middle. Generated by immunoSEQ multiplex PCR, the TCRdb table keeps only in-frame clones and is missing some. The table shows roughly 55,000 clones, with roughly 90% occurring only once. The source of this sequence is a female donor in good health, enrolled as a control in a pregnancy study. The chain recombines TRBV7-2 with TRBJ1-5; D is undetermined. The sample consisted of CD4+ T cells from peripheral blood mononuclear cells, taken after pregnancy. CDR3 bases: TGTGCCAGCAGCTTAGCCACAGCTACCAATCAGCCCCAGCATTTT. Amino acid sequence: CASSLATATNQPQHF.